In this sample, the clone carrying this T cell receptor (beta chain) turned up a few times. Its matching antigen is unknown. The data stem from a study of cytomegalovirus exposure and HLA in healthy donors. Across the study: A later analysis reported the 90 to 150 validation repertoires used the same platform as the approximately 660 first-cohort repertoires.

Sequencing was performed with immunoSEQ multiplex PCR; in TCRdb, only in-frame clones are kept and a portion is missing. The sample shows about 150,000 clones, roughly 86% of them seen only once. Whole-study findings and limits: Clusters of TCRs from the first cohort tended to co-occur in the 100 to 150 validation repertoires (as a later analysis found).

V lost 6 bases, J lost 6 bases, and 14 bases lay in between. Germline V gene sequence: CDR1 MDHEN, CDR2 SYDVKM. The CDR3 has 13 residues. The chain links TRBV28 to TRBJ1-2; D is possibly TRBD1 (6 bases). The sequencing input was PBMCs. The origin of this receptor is a human donor in good health. The CDR3 protein is CASRASRGDGYTF. CDR3 in DNA: TGTGCCAGCAGAGCTAGCAGGGGAGATGGCTACACCTTC.